This T cell receptor (beta chain) comes out of a study of blood T cell repertoires in COVID-19. About the research overall: Acute-phase and convalescent COVID-19 samples originated in the United States, Italy and Spain. From T cells, B-cell-depleted T cells, or PBMCs came the material, which was cDNA or gDNA.

Source study methods: Cell counts per sample came from amplifying reference gene primers. Produced via immunoSEQ multiplex PCR; TCRdb's table is partial and in-frame only. V and J calls and clone size are those listed in that table; D and trimming were worked out from the DNA. The sample lists under 200,000 clones, 80% to 90% seen once, with around 8.3% in the top ten. With 0 bases removed from V and 1 base from J, the gap between germline ends came to 10 bases. This CDR3 region has 15 residues. Germline V CDR1 and CDR2: MNHNS, SASEGT. The sequence was collected from a man aged 55 to 70 with acute or convalescent COVID-19. The chain carries TRBV6-1 and TRBJ2-7, with D possibly matching TRBD1 (5 bases). Sequencing was carried out using peripheral blood. The CDR3 DNA follows: TGTGCCAGCAGTGAAGCCCCGACAGATTCCTACGAGCAGTACTTC. The encoded protein is CASSEAPTDSYEQYF.